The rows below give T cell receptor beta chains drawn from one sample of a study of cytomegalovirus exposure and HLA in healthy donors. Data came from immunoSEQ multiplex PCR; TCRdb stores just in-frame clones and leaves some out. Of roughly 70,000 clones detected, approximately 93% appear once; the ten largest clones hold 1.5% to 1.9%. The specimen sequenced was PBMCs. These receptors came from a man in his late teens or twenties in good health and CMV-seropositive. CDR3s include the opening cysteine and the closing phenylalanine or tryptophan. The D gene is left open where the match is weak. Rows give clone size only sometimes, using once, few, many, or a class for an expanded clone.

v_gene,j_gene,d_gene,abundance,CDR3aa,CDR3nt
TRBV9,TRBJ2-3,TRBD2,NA,CASSVEGLAAMGTQYF,TGTGCCAGCAGCGTAGAGGGACTAGCGGCCATGGGTACGCAGTATTTT
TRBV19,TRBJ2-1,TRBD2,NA,CASTRLAGDYNEQFF,TGTGCCAGTACCCGACTAGCGGGAGACTACAATGAGCAGTTCTTC
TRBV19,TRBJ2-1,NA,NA,CASRESRPSSYNEQFF,TGTGCCAGTAGGGAATCGCGGCCTAGCTCCTACAATGAGCAGTTCTTC
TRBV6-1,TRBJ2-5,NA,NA,CASSAVELAQETQYF,TGTGCCAGCAGCGCGGTCGAGCTCGCCCAAGAGACCCAGTACTTC
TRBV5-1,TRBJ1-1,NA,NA,CASSLAGQMNTEAFF,TGCGCCAGCAGCTTGGCCGGACAGATGAACACTGAAGCTTTCTTT
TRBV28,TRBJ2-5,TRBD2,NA,CASTPSGSLETQYF,TGTGCCAGCACTCCTAGCGGGAGTCTTGAGACCCAGTACTTC
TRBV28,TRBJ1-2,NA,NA,CASASGANYGYTF,TGTGCCAGCGCCTCAGGGGCTAACTATGGCTACACCTTC
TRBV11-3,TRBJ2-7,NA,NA,CASSLALFYEQYF,TGTGCCAGCAGCTTAGCACTGTTCTACGAGCAGTACTTC
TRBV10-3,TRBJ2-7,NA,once,CAISDLSGKGTYEQYF,TGTGCCATCAGTGATCTTTCCGGGAAGGGAACCTACGAGCAGTACTTC
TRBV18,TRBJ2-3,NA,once,CASSPGGSGTDTQYF,TGTGCCAGCTCACCAGGAGGATCCGGCACAGATACGCAGTATTTT
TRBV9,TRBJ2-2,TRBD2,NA,CASSSRLLAGGHTGELFF,TGTGCCAGCAGCAGTAGACTACTAGCGGGAGGCCACACCGGGGAGCTGTTTTTT
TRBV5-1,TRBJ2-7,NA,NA,CASSYDSFYEQYF,TGCGCCAGCAGCTACGACAGCTTCTACGAGCAGTACTTC
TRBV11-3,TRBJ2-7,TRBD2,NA,CASSSKPGLAGDEQYF,TGTGCCAGCAGTTCCAAGCCCGGGCTAGCGGGAGACGAGCAGTACTTC
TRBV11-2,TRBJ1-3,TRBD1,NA,CASSPDRGLSGNTIYF,TGTGCCAGCAGCCCAGATAGGGGGCTCTCTGGAAACACCATATATTTT
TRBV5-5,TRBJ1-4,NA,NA,CASSLGADGGNLFF,TGTGCCAGCAGCTTGGGAGCGGACGGGGGAAATCTGTTTTTT
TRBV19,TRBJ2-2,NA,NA,CASSLQGVYTINTGELFF,TGTGCCAGTAGTCTACAGGGAGTCTACACTATTAACACCGGGGAGCTGTTTTTT
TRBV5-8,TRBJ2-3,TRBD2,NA,CASSSRAGGGTDTQYF,TGTGCCAGCAGCTCCCGTGCGGGAGGAGGCACAGATACGCAGTATTTT
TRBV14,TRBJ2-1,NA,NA,CASSQEFGDNEQFF,TGTGCCAGCAGCCAAGAATTTGGAGACAATGAGCAGTTCTTC
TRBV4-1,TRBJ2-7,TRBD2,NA,CASSHPGLAGFRTGQYF,TGCGCCAGCAGCCACCCGGGACTAGCGGGATTCCGCACGGGGCAGTACTTC
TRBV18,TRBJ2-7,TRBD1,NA,CASSPSDREYEQYF,TGTGCCAGCTCGCCATCAGACAGGGAATACGAGCAGTACTTC
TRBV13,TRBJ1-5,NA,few,CASSSRGGNQPQHF,TGTGCCAGCAGCTCCAGGGGTGGCAATCAGCCCCAGCATTTT
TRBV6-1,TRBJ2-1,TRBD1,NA,CASRGGQGSRRFF,TGTGCCAGCAGAGGGGGACAGGGGAGCCGGCGGTTCTTC
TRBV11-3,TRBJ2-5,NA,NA,CASRQGGRETQYF,TGTGCCAGCCGGCAGGGAGGAAGAGAGACCCAGTACTTC
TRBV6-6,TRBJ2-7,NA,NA,CASRDSSYEQYF,TGTGCCAGCAGGGACAGCTCCTACGAGCAGTACTTC